This TCR beta chain was sequenced during a study of blood T cell repertoires in COVID-19. Cohort allocation depended upon clinical history that participants reported. This clone was counted a single time. There are 15 residues in the CDR3. Losses at the gene ends were 4 bases for V and 7 bases for J; bases not matched to a gene: 13. CDR1 SGHRS and CDR2 YFSETQ come from the germline V gene. The method was immunoSEQ multiplex PCR; TCRdb's version includes in-frame clones alone and lacks a portion of them. The sample consists of about 380,000 clones, roughly nine tenths of them appearing once. The genes are TRBV5-1 and TRBJ2-7; 8 nucleotides agree with TRBD1. This clonotype was obtained from a woman between 25 and 40 years old who had recovered from COVID-19. The specimen sequenced was PBMCs or T cells enriched from blood (not recorded which). The DNA of the CDR3 is TGCGCCAGCAGCACCGGACAGGGCATACCCGGGGAGCAGTACTTC. Its translation: CASSTGQGIPGEQYF.